This passage covers 2 T cell receptor beta chains from one sample sequenced in a study of tumor and adjacent non-tumor tissue in lung cancer. A modified ARM-PCR protocol with three rounds of nested PCR amplified TCRbeta. TCRdb called the multiplex PCR reads again in MiXCR, with one record for every CDR3 protein. The sample carries roughly 120,000 distinct CDR3 sequences, 75% to 90% recorded once. The template was RNA from unsorted bulk tissue. The sequencing sample was made of lung tumor tissue. The receptors come from a man aged 65-85 years with non-small cell lung cancer.

This chain links TRBV12-3 or TRBV12-4 with TRBJ1-4; 9 bases map to TRBD1. This CDR3 is built from 18 residues. V dropped 4 bases and J dropped 13; count of bases not matched to a gene: 22. CDR3 residues: CASSSYSLSTRTGARLFF. The DNA for the CDR3 is TGTGCCAGCAGTTCGTATTCCCTTTCAACTCGGACAGGGGCTAGACTGTTTTTT.

The V and J genes are TRBV11-2 and TRBJ2-2; a possible D gene is TRBD2 (7 bases). This CDR3 is built from 15 residues. The germline gives CDR1 SGHAT, CDR2 FQNNGV. The V end was cut by 11 bases, the J end by 5 bases, with 21 bases between. CDR3 amino acids: CACNPLEGGTGELFF. CDR3 in DNA: TGTGCCTGCAACCCCCTAGAGGGGGGGACCGGGGAGCTGTTTTTT.